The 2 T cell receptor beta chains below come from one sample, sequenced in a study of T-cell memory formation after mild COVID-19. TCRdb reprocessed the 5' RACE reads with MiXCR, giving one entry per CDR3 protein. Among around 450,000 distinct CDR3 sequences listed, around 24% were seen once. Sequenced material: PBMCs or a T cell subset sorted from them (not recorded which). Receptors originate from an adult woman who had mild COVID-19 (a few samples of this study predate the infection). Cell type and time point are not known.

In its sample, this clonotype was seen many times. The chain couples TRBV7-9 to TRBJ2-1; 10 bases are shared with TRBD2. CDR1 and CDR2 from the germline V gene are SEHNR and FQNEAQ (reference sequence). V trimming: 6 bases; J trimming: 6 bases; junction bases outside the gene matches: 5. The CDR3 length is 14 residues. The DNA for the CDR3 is TGTGCCAGCAGAGCTAGCGGGAGCCCCAATGAGCAGTTCTTC. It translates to CASRASGSPNEQFF.

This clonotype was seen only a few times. CDR3 sequence (DNA): TGCAGTGCTAGACGCCGGGCAGCGGCTCCGAATGAGCAGTTCTTC. It translates to CSARRRAAAPNEQFF. J is TRBJ2-1 and V is TRBV20-1; the D gene is possibly TRBD2 (5 bases). CDR3 size: 15 residues. V was pared by 2 bases and J by 7 bases, with 18 bases between. Germline CDR1 DFQATT, CDR2 SNEGSKA (reference sequence).